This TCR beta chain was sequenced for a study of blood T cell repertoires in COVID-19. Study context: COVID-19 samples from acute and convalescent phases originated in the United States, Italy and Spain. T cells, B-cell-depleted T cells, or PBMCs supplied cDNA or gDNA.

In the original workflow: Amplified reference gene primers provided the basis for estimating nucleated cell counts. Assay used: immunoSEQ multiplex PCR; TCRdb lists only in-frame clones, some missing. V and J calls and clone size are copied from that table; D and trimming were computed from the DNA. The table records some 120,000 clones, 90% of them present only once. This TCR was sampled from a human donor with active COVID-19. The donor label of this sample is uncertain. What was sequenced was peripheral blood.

The CDR3 spells CASSIRDTNYGYTF. DNA for the CDR3: TGTGCCAGCAGTATTCGGGACACTAACTATGGCTACACCTTC. The chain uses TRBV6-5 and TRBJ1-2; perhaps TRBD1 as D (6 bases). Per the germline V gene, CDR1 is MNHEY and CDR2 is SVGAGI. The V gene lost 5 bases and the J gene lost 0 bases, with 10 bases spanning the gap. CDR3 length: 14 residues.